This T cell receptor beta chain was retrieved from a study of T cell repertoires in cytomegalovirus infection. For the study at large: HLA-C-restricted CMV epitopes, recently identified, and well-studied HLA-B-restricted ones were used by the study. Carrying CMV and the relevant HLA type showed in public TCR beta signatures.

The study, taken as a whole, reports: Across the ex vivo response, the dominant clonotypes were HLA-C-restricted CMV-specific TCR beta clonotypes.

CDR3 length equals 16 residues. Deletions cut 2 bases from V and 4 bases from J, with 15 bases between. As to this clonotype: Its specificity is not known.

TCRdb redid the calling of the reads with MiXCR, one entry per CDR3 protein. The table lists a few hundred thousand distinct CDR3 sequences, just under 25% of them singletons. The sample was cultured PBMCs, taken from culture after CMV antigen stimulation. This receptor was identified in a human donor in good health (CMV status not recorded). Some clones in this sample may be carry-over from other donors' samples. J is TRBJ2-1 and V is TRBV12-3 or TRBV12-4; D could derive from TRBD1 or TRBD2 (5 bases each). The CDR3 bases are TGTGCCAGCAGTTTAACAGGCGCGAGCGGATACAATGAGCAGTTCTTC. Residues: CASSLTGASGYNEQFF.